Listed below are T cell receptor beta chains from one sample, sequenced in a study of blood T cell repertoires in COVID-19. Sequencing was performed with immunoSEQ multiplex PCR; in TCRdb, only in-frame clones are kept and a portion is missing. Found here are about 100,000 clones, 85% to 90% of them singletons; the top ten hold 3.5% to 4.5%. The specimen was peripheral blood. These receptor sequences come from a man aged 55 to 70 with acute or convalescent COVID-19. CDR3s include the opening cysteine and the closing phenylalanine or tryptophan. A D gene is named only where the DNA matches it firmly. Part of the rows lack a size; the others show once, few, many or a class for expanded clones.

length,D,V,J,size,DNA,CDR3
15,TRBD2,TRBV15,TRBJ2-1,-,TGTGCCACCAGCAGAGGTCTAGCGGGAGGCCATGAGCAGTTCTTC,CATSRGLAGGHEQFF
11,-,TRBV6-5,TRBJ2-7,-,TGTGCCGTCGGGAGTTCCTACGAGCAGTACTTC,CAVGSSYEQYF
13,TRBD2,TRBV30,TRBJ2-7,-,TGTGCCTCACGAAGCGGGGGACCCTACGAGCAGTACTTC,CASRSGGPYEQYF
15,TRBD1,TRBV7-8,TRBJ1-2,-,TGTGCCAGCAGCCTCGGACAGGGGGCCAACTATGGCTACACCTTC,CASSLGQGANYGYTF
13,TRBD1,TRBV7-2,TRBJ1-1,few,TGTGCCAGCAGCTTATGGACAGGGGATATAGCTTTCTTT,CASSLWTGDIAFF
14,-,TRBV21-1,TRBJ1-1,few,TGTGCCAGCAGGAGGACAGGTTCTTGGACTGAAGCTTTCTTT,CASRRTGSWTEAFF
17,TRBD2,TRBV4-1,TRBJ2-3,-,TGCGCCAGCAGCCCTAACCCCGCTAGCGGGGGCGGAGATACGCAGTATTTT,CASSPNPASGGGDTQYF
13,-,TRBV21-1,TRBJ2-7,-,TGTGCCAGCAGAAGGCAGAGGCACTACGAGCAGTACTTC,CASRRQRHYEQYF
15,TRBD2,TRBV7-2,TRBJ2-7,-,TGTGCCAGCAGCTTAGCGGCGGGAGACTTCTACGAGCAGTACTTC,CASSLAAGDFYEQYF
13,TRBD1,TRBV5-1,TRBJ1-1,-,TGCGCCAGCAGCTTGGACAGGGGGCGGGAAGCTTTCTTT,CASSLDRGREAFF
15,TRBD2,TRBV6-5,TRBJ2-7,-,TGTGCCAGCAGTCCGGGAGGAGCGGGGGGGCGCGAGCAGTACTTC,CASSPGGAGGREQYF
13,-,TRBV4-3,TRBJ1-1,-,TGCGCCAGCAGCCATACAACGAACACTGAAGCTTTCTTT,CASSHTTNTEAFF
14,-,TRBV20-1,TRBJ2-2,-,TGCAGTGCTAGTCGTGTGCCGGGGAGCGGGGAGCTGTTTTTT,CSASRVPGSGELFF
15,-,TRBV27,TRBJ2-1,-,TGTGCCAGCAATTTTGGCAGAAGCTCCTACAATGAGCAGTTCTTC,CASNFGRSSYNEQFF
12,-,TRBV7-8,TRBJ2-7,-,TGTGCCAGCAGCCGGCGGAACTACGAGCAGTACTTC,CASSRRNYEQYF
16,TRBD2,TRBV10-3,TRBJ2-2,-,TGTGCCACCAAAGGGACTAGCGGGAGGGGCACCGGGGAGCTGTTTTTT,CATKGTSGRGTGELFF
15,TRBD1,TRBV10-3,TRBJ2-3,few,TGTGCCATCAGTGGCGGACAGGTCGGCACAGATACGCAGTATTTT,CAISGGQVGTDTQYF
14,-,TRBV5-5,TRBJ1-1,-,TGTGCCAGCAGGTCCCGTGGTTCAGGCACTGAAGCTTTCTTT,CASRSRGSGTEAFF
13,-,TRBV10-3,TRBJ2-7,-,TGTGCCATCACTCCAGGGGTGGACTACGAGCAGTACTTC,CAITPGVDYEQYF
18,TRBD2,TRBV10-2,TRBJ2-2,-,TGCGCCAGCAGTGAGGCTAGGGCGGGAGGCCCGAACACCGGGGAGCTGTTTTTT,CASSEARAGGPNTGELFF
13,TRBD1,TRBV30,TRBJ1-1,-,TGTGCCTGGGACGGACAGGCGAACACTGAAGCTTTCTTT,CAWDGQANTEAFF
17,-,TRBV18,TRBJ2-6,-,TGTGCCAGCTCACCGCAACAGAGTAGCTCTGGGGCCAACGTCCTGACTTTC,CASSPQQSSSGANVLTF
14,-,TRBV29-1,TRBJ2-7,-,TGCAGCGTTGCCAAAGGGACACGTGCGTACGAGCAGTACTTC,CSVAKGTRAYEQYF
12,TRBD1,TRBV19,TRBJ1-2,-,TGTGCCATAGGACAGGCCCCATATGGCTACACCTTC,CAIGQAPYGYTF
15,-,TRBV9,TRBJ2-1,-,TGTGCCAGCAGCGTAGGGGCTAGCGAGTACAATGAGCAGTTCTTC,CASSVGASEYNEQFF
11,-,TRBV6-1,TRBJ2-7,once,TGTGCCAGCAGTAGGACTAACGAGCAGTACTTC,CASSRTNEQYF
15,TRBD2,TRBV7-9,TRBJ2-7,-,TGTGCCAGCAGCTTACTAACCGGACTAGCGAGCGAGCAGTACTTC,CASSLLTGLASEQYF
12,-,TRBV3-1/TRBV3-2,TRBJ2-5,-,TGTGCCAGCGACGGAGGAGGCGAGACCCAGTACTTC,CASDGGGETQYF
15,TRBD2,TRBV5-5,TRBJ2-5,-,TGTGCCAGCAAGTATCTCGGGGGGGAGCAAGAGACCCAGTACTTC,CASKYLGGEQETQYF
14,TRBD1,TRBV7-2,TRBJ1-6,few,TGTGCCAGCACCCGGACAGGTTTAAATTCACCCCTCCACTTT,CASTRTGLNSPLHF
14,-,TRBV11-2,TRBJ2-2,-,TGTGCCAGCAGCTTAGAAAGAGGTACCGGGGAGCTGTTTTTT,CASSLERGTGELFF
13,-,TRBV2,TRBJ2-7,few,TGTGCCAGCAGTGTAGGACGGGGCTACGAGCAGTACTTC,CASSVGRGYEQYF
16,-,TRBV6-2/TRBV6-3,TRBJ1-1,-,TGTGCCAGCAGTCCCCGGGGTCCCCGGGGTGGCACTGAAGCTTTCTTT,CASSPRGPRGGTEAFF
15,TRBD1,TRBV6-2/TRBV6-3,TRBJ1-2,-,TGTGCCAGCAGTTACTCGGGACAGCCCCTTTGGGGCTACACCTTC,CASSYSGQPLWGYTF
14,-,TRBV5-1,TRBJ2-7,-,TGCGCCAGCAGCTTGGACGGACAGGCGGGGGAGCAGTACTTC,CASSLDGQAGEQYF
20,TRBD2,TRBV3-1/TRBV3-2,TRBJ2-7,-,TGTGCCAGCAGCCAAGGTTTTAAGCTTGGGACTAGCGGGAGCGCGGGTGAGCAGTACTTC,CASSQGFKLGTSGSAGEQYF
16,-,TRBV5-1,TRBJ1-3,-,TGCGCCAGCAGCTTGGTTGGGGCCGACTCTGGAAACACCATATATTTT,CASSLVGADSGNTIYF
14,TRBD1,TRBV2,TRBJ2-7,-,TGTGCCAGCAGCTTGGACAGGGATGGGTACGAGCAGTACTTC,CASSLDRDGYEQYF
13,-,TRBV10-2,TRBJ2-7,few,TGCGCCAGCAGCCGGGACAAACCCTACGAGCAGTACTTC,CASSRDKPYEQYF
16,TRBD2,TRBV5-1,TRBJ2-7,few,TGCGCCAGCAGTCTAGGACTAGCGGGAGCCAAAAACGAGCAGTACTTC,CASSLGLAGAKNEQYF
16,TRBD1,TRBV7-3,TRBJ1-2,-,TGTGCCAGCAGCTTAGGGACCCCCGGGACAGGAGGTGGCTACACCTTC,CASSLGTPGTGGGYTF
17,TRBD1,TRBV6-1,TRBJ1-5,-,TGTGCCAGCAGTGAATTCCACAGGGGAAAAAGCAATCAGCCCCAGCATTTT,CASSEFHRGKSNQPQHF
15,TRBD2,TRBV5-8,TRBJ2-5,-,TGTGCCAGCAGACCGGGACTAGATTTTGGAAAGACCCAGTACTTC,CASRPGLDFGKTQYF
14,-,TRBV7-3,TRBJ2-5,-,TGTGCCAGCAGCTTAAACGGGGGTTTGGAGACCCAGTACTTC,CASSLNGGLETQYF
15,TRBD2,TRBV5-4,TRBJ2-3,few,TGTGCCAGCAGCATTCCGGGACTAGCCGCAGATACGCAGTATTTT,CASSIPGLAADTQYF